Below, 29 T cell receptor beta chains from the same sample are listed, as sequenced in a study of blood T cell repertoires in COVID-19. Repertoires were generated with immunoSEQ multiplex PCR, while TCRdb's copy carries only in-frame clones and drops some. The sample holds a few hundred thousand clones; 70% to 90% are singletons and the top ten take less than 4.5%. Sequenced: peripheral blood. These receptors all stem from a man in his late teens or twenties with active or convalescent COVID-19.

CDR3: CASSLGRVGEAFF. CDR3 sequence (DNA): TGCGCCAGCAGCTTGGGCAGGGTCGGTGAAGCTTTCTTT. The genes are TRBV5-1 and TRBJ1-1; perhaps TRBD1 as D (5 bases). This CDR3 is 13 amino acids long. Trimming removed 0 bases from V and 7 bases from J, with 10 bases in between. Germline V lookup: CDR1 SGHRS, CDR2 YFSETQ.

The CDR3: CASRLALETGRCYEQYF. The CDR3 region has the DNA TGTGCAAGTCGCTTAGCCCTAGAGACCGGTCGCTGCTACGAGCAGTACTTC. The chain carries TRBV12-2 and TRBJ2-7; the table calls TRBD2, which could not be checked here. TRBV12-2 is termed a pseudogene. The CDR3 extends over 17 amino acids.

The chain carries TRBV6-6 and TRBJ2-7; D is perhaps TRBD2 (5 bases). The length of the CDR3 is 15 residues. Germline CDR1 and CDR2: MNHNY and SVGAGI (reference sequence). V dropped 2 bases and J dropped 4 bases, with 15 bases sitting between them. The CDR3 reads CASSYDWGRDYEQYF. The CDR3 DNA reads as TGTGCCAGCAGTTACGACTGGGGTCGGGATTACGAGCAGTACTTC.

The V call is TRBV20-1, the J call TRBJ1-3; D is uncertain. The CDR3 has 14 residues. Deletions cut 3 bases from V and 1 base from J, with 10 bases between. From germline, CDR1 is DFQATT and CDR2 SNEGSKA (reference sequence). As DNA, the CDR3 is TGCAGTGCTAGTTGGGGAGGGTCTGGAAACACCATATATTTT. Amino acid sequence: CSASWGGSGNTIYF.

This chain connects TRBV5-4 to TRBJ2-1, with no clear D. In germline, CDR1 is SGHNT, CDR2 YYREEE (reference sequence). The CDR3 extends over 12 amino acids. Trimming left V 0 bases short and J 8 bases short, with 6 bases between. The CDR3 sequence is CASSLVQDEQFF. DNA of the CDR3: TGTGCCAGCAGCTTGGTGCAGGATGAGCAGTTCTTC.

The CDR3: CASSRGLAGVNEQFF. In DNA, the CDR3 is TGTGCCAGCAGCCGGGGACTAGCGGGAGTAAATGAGCAGTTCTTC. The V gene is TRBV3-1 (or the pseudogene TRBV3-2), the J gene TRBJ2-1; 14 nucleotides match TRBD2. CDR1 is LGHDT and CDR2 is YNNKEL in the germline V gene (reference sequence). The CDR3 contains 15 residues. The ends lost 4 bases at V and 7 bases at J; junction bases unmatched: 3.

The chain has TRBV2 and TRBJ2-7; weak D call: TRBD2 (6 bases). The CDR3 sequence is 15 residues long. Germline V lookup: CDR1 SNHLY, CDR2 FYNNEI. Trimming cost V 6 bases and J 1 base, with 16 bases left between them. CDR3 protein: CASRGLLGGSYEQYF. The CDR3 region has the DNA TGTGCCAGCAGAGGCCTTTTGGGGGGTTCCTACGAGCAGTACTTC.

The gene calls are TRBV3-1 (or the pseudogene TRBV3-2) and TRBJ1-5; 10 nucleotides agree with TRBD1. This CDR3 has 14 residues. Germline V gives CDR1 LGHDT, CDR2 YNNKEL (reference sequence). Unmatched junction bases numbered 4, after V lost 4 bases and J lost 7 bases. As DNA, the CDR3 is TGTGCCAGCAGCCGCGGACAGGGGGAGCAGCCCCAGCATTTT. Its translation: CASSRGQGEQPQHF.

The chain has TRBV6-5 and TRBJ1-1; a possible D gene is TRBD1 (6 bases). The V gene's germline CDR1 is MNHEY and CDR2 SVGAGI. The CDR3 spans 14 residues. The V and J ends lost 6 bases and 3 bases respectively, with 14 bases between them. The CDR3 spells CASSLIRGYTEAFF. The CDR3 DNA reads as TGTGCCAGCAGCCTGATTAGGGGGTACACTGAAGCTTTCTTT.

The chain combines TRBV28 with TRBJ1-1, with unresolved D. CDR3 length equals 14 residues. Germline V CDR1 and CDR2: MDHEN, SYDVKM. V gave up 1 base and J gave up 4 bases, with 10 bases separating them. The CDR3 spells CASSLSRRSTEAFF. The CDR3 nucleotides read TGTGCCAGCAGTTTATCCCGCCGCAGCACTGAAGCTTTCTTT.

The CDR3 sequence: CASSNRGHQPQHF. DNA of the CDR3: TGTGCCAGCAGTAACAGGGGACATCAGCCCCAGCATTTT. V gene TRBV5-6 combines with J gene TRBJ1-5, with 7 bases aligning to TRBD1. Looked up from germline, CDR1 is SGHDT and CDR2 is YYEEEE. Unmatched junction bases numbered 4, after V lost 5 bases and J lost 5 bases. The CDR3 extends over 13 amino acids.

This rearrangement joins TRBV7-2 to TRBJ2-5; D is unresolved. V gave up 6 bases and J gave up 5 bases, with 13 bases separating them. CDR3 size: 13 residues. From germline, CDR1 is SGHTA and CDR2 FQGNSA. This CDR3 reads CASRSLEEETQYF. CDR3 sequence (DNA): TGTGCCAGCAGGTCCTTAGAGGAGGAGACCCAGTACTTC.

The V gene is TRBV28, the J gene TRBJ1-6, with 7 bases identical to TRBD1. In germline, CDR1 is MDHEN, CDR2 SYDVKM. The ends lost 5 bases at V and 9 bases at J; junction bases unmatched: 1. The CDR3 extends over 12 amino acids. The CDR3 region is CASSDRVSPLHF. The DNA for the CDR3 is TGTGCCAGCAGTGACAGGGTTTCACCCCTCCACTTT.

The rearrangement uses TRBV6-5 and TRBJ2-7, with unresolved D. This CDR3 is built from 14 residues. Per the germline V gene, CDR1 is MNHEY and CDR2 is SVGAGI. The ends were cut back, 0 bases at V and 1 base at J, with 7 bases in the middle. The CDR3 DNA follows: TGTGCCAGCAGTTACTCTTGGCAGTCCTACGAGCAGTACTTC. Amino acid sequence: CASSYSWQSYEQYF.

The chain couples TRBV7-9 to TRBJ2-2; D is perhaps TRBD2 (6 bases). Trimming shortened V by 2 bases and J by 6 bases, and 13 bases separated the two germline ends. Germline assignment: CDR1 SEHNR and CDR2 FQNEAQ (reference sequence). This CDR3 has 15 residues. The CDR3 DNA is TGTGCCAGCAGCTTAACTAGCCGGTCCTCCGGGGAGCTGTTTTTT. This codes for CASSLTSRSSGELFF.

This rearrangement joins TRBV6-1 to TRBJ2-5; maybe TRBD1 (6 bases). V was pared by 3 bases and J by 5 bases, with 16 bases between. The CDR3 contains 15 residues. Germline values: CDR1 MNHNS, CDR2 SASEGT. The CDR3 region has the DNA TGTGCCAGCAGTGACAGGGGACAAACCCGGGAGACCCAGTACTTC. Its protein is CASSDRGQTRETQYF.

V is TRBV7-9 and J is TRBJ1-1; perhaps TRBD1 as D (5 bases). CDR1 is SEHNR, CDR2 FQNEAQ, per germline (reference sequence). The CDR3 totals 12 residues. Trimming pared 4 bases from V and 5 bases from J, leaving 8 bases between. The CDR3 DNA reads TGTGCCAGCAGCTCTAGGGGAACTGAAGCTTTCTTT. Its translation is CASSSRGTEAFF.

This rearrangement joins TRBV4-1 to TRBJ2-7, with TRBD1 matching over 7 bases. V shed 4 bases, J shed 4 bases, and the junction held 16 bases outside the gene matches. The germline V gene has CDR1 MGHRA and CDR2 YSYEKL. This CDR3 contains 17 residues. CDR3: CASSPLPPGTEEYEQYF. CDR3 DNA sequence: TGCGCCAGCAGCCCACTACCACCCGGGACAGAGGAATACGAGCAGTACTTC.

J is TRBJ1-4 and V is TRBV12-3 or TRBV12-4, with TRBD1 matching over 8 bases. The V and J ends lost 7 bases and 8 bases, in that order; junction bases with no gene match: 3. This CDR3 has 12 amino acids. CDR3 nucleotides: TGTGCCAGCACAAGACAGGGGGAAAAACTGTTTTTT. Translation: CASTRQGEKLFF.

The gene calls are TRBV27 and TRBJ2-5, with D maybe TRBD2 (5 bases). Germline loops: CDR1 MNHEY, CDR2 SMNVEV (reference sequence). The CDR3 is 16 residues long. Trimming shortened V by 5 bases and J by 5 bases, and 21 bases separated the two germline ends. CDR3 amino acids: CASSLGPSPRGETQYF. In DNA, the CDR3 is TGTGCCAGCAGTCTAGGGCCCTCCCCACGAGGGGAGACCCAGTACTTC.

The rearrangement joins TRBV6-2 or TRBV6-3 to TRBJ2-1; 11 bases are a match to TRBD1. This CDR3 comprises 15 residues. The V segment lost 6 bases and the J segment 8 bases; nucleotides outside the gene matches: 9. The germline V gene has CDR1 MNHEY and CDR2 SVGEGT. The CDR3 here is CASSTRDRGLDEQFF. CDR3 DNA sequence: TGTGCCAGCAGCACACGGGACAGGGGGTTGGATGAGCAGTTCTTC.

J is TRBJ1-1 and V is TRBV19; D is undetermined. Germline V CDR1 and CDR2: LNHDA, SQIVND (reference sequence). The V gene lost 6 bases and the J gene lost 0 bases, with 14 bases spanning the gap. The CDR3 is 15 amino acids. CDR3 DNA sequence: TGTGCCAGTAGAGCACAGTTGTTAATGAACACTGAAGCTTTCTTT. Its protein product is CASRAQLLMNTEAFF.

V gene TRBV5-1 combines with J gene TRBJ2-7; 9 positions agree with TRBD2. This CDR3 region has 17 residues. The V gene end was trimmed by 1 base and the J gene end by 0 bases; junction bases not matched to a gene: 8. In germline, CDR1 is SGHRS, CDR2 YFSETQ. CDR3 sequence reads: CASSLIPSGAYSYEQYF. DNA of the CDR3: TGCGCCAGCAGCTTGATTCCTAGCGGGGCCTACTCCTACGAGCAGTACTTC. Together with reference TRBV5-1 and TRBJ2-7, the CDR3 gives the full variable domain: KAGVTQTPRYLIKTRGQQVTLSCSPISGHRSVSWYQQTPGQGLQFLFEYFSETQRNKGNFPGRFSGRQFSNSRSEMNVSTLELGDSALYLCASSLIPSGAYSYEQYFGPGTRLTVT.

The gene calls are TRBV29-1 and TRBJ2-2; 9 bases are shared with TRBD1. Germline CDR1 SQVTM, CDR2 ANQGSEA. The CDR3 consists of 13 residues. V was pared by 7 bases and J by 7 bases, with 7 bases of the junction left unmatched. The CDR3 DNA reads TGCAGCGGGGGGGACAGGGTAGACGGGGAGCTGTTTTTT. It encodes CSGGDRVDGELFF.

The chain employs TRBV14 and TRBJ2-7, with TRBD1 matching over 8 bases. This CDR3 contains 15 residues. CDR1 is SGHDN, CDR2 FVKESK, per germline. V gave up 4 bases and J gave up 1 base; unmatched junction bases: 6. The CDR3 bases are TGTGCCAGCAGCCCGGACAGGGTTTGGTCCTACGAGCAGTACTTC. It encodes CASSPDRVWSYEQYF. Full variable domain (rest looked up from reference TRBV14 and TRBJ2-7): EAGVTQFPSHSVIEKGQTVTLRCDPISGHDNLYWYRRVMGKEIKFLLHFVKESKQDESGMPNNRFLAERTGGTYSTLKVQPAELEDSGVYFCASSPDRVWSYEQYFGPGTRLTVT.

This clone turned up a few times. V is TRBV28 and J is TRBJ1-6, with a tentative D call TRBD1 (5 bases). Germline V gene data show CDR1 as MDHEN and CDR2 as SYDVKM. The CDR3 is 16 amino acids. Trimming took off 4 bases at V and 11 bases at J, with 21 bases between the two ends. The CDR3 spells CASSSTRGHRFPPLHF. The CDR3, as DNA: TGTGCCAGCAGTTCCACGCGAGGACATCGTTTTCCACCCCTCCACTTT. The whole variable domain, filled in from reference TRBV28 and TRBJ1-6, reads DVKVTQSSRYLVKRTGEKVFLECVQDMDHENMFWYRQDPGLGLRLIYFSYDVKMKEKGDIPEGYSVSREKKERFSLILESASTNQTSMYLCASSSTRGHRFPPLHFGNGTRLTVT.

This chain connects TRBV6-5 to TRBJ1-2; no clear D gene. This CDR3 has 14 amino acids. Looked up from germline, CDR1 is MNHEY and CDR2 is SVGAGI. The germline V and J ends were trimmed by 6 bases and 4 bases, with 15 bases remaining between them. The CDR3 protein is CASSAAPTGYGYTF. The CDR3 DNA reads as TGTGCCAGCAGCGCCGCACCTACCGGCTATGGCTACACCTTC.

The gene calls are TRBV3-1 (or the pseudogene TRBV3-2) and TRBJ2-1; 9 bases fit TRBD1. CDR3 size: 14 residues. CDR1 and CDR2 from the germline V gene are LGHDT and YNNKEL (reference sequence). Losses at the gene ends were 4 bases for V and 10 bases for J; bases not matched to a gene: 8. CDR3 DNA: TGTGCCAGCAGCCTTACAGGGGGCAAGGTCGAGCAGTTCTTC. Translating gives CASSLTGGKVEQFF.

The chain joins TRBV9 to TRBJ2-7; unclear D gene. This CDR3 contains 13 residues. V was clipped by 2 bases and J by 3 bases, with 9 bases between them. Germline assignment: CDR1 SGDLS and CDR2 YYNGEE. CDR3 amino acids: CASSVRSGYEQYF. The DNA for the CDR3 is TGTGCCAGCAGCGTTCGTTCGGGCTACGAGCAGTACTTC.